Listed below are T cell receptor beta chains from one sample, sequenced in a study of immune cell composition in non-small cell lung cancer. The assay was immunoSEQ multiplex PCR, and TCRdb's table has in-frame clones only and misses some. The data show approximately 3,800 clones, with 65% to 85% seen just once and approximately 7.9% held by the top ten. The sample taken for sequencing was lung tumor tissue. These receptor sequences come from a human donor with non-small cell lung cancer. The CDR3 runs from the conserved cysteine through the conserved F or W. A D gene is named only where the DNA matches it firmly. A row's size may be missing; if present it is once, few, many or a size class.

v_gene: TRBV7-9
d_gene: TRBD1
abundance: .
j_gene: TRBJ2-1
CDR3aa: CASSLGSGTAHNEQFF
CDR3nt: TGTGCCAGCAGCTTAGGGTCCGGGACAGCTCACAATGAGCAGTTCTTC

v_gene: TRBV5-1
d_gene: TRBD2
abundance: .
j_gene: TRBJ2-5
CDR3aa: CASSLQTGGQETQYF
CDR3nt: TGCGCCAGCAGCCTGCAGACGGGGGGGCAAGAGACCCAGTACTTC

v_gene: TRBV6-1
d_gene: .
abundance: .
j_gene: TRBJ2-1
CDR3aa: CASSESEASRWFF
CDR3nt: TGTGCCAGCAGTGAAAGCGAGGCCTCCAGATGGTTCTTC

v_gene: TRBV6-5
d_gene: .
abundance: .
j_gene: TRBJ1-5
CDR3aa: CASSKGGNQPQHF
CDR3nt: TGTGCCAGCAGTAAAGGCGGGAATCAGCCCCAGCATTTT

v_gene: TRBV28
d_gene: .
abundance: .
j_gene: TRBJ2-5
CDR3aa: CASRDPGGQKTQYF
CDR3nt: TGTGCCAGCCGAGATCCCGGGGGGCAGAAGACCCAGTACTTC

v_gene: TRBV5-1
d_gene: .
abundance: .
j_gene: TRBJ2-3
CDR3aa: CASSLTAIRTTDTQYF
CDR3nt: TGCGCCAGCAGCTTGACAGCAATTCGAACCACAGATACGCAGTATTTT

v_gene: TRBV7-9
d_gene: .
abundance: .
j_gene: TRBJ2-7
CDR3aa: CASSSRQPYEQYF
CDR3nt: TGTGCCAGCAGCTCCCGACAGCCCTACGAGCAGTACTTC

v_gene: TRBV6-4
d_gene: TRBD2
abundance: .
j_gene: TRBJ2-3
CDR3aa: CASSGVSSGGIDTQYF
CDR3nt: TGTGCCAGCAGTGGCGTTTCAAGCGGGGGGATAGATACGCAGTATTTT

v_gene: TRBV7-3
d_gene: .
abundance: .
j_gene: TRBJ2-1
CDR3aa: CASSSLIQGNEQFF
CDR3nt: TGTGCCAGCAGCTCCCTAATACAGGGCAATGAGCAGTTCTTC

v_gene: TRBV5-5
d_gene: .
abundance: .
j_gene: TRBJ1-5
CDR3aa: CASSYSGAGQPQHF
CDR3nt: TGTGCCAGCAGCTACTCAGGGGCTGGGCAGCCCCAGCATTTT

v_gene: TRBV10-3
d_gene: .
abundance: .
j_gene: TRBJ2-2
CDR3aa: CAISEIRGSGELFF
CDR3nt: TGTGCCATCAGTGAGATTAGGGGATCCGGGGAGCTGTTTTTT

v_gene: TRBV18
d_gene: .
abundance: once
j_gene: TRBJ1-1
CDR3aa: CASSTGKAMNTEAFF
CDR3nt: TGTGCCAGCTCTACGGGGAAGGCTATGAACACTGAAGCTTTCTTT

v_gene: TRBV7-2
d_gene: .
abundance: .
j_gene: TRBJ2-1
CDR3aa: CASRGGQGQYNEQFF
CDR3nt: TGTGCCAGCAGGGGGGGGCAGGGTCAATACAATGAGCAGTTCTTC

v_gene: TRBV5-8
d_gene: .
abundance: few
j_gene: TRBJ2-1
CDR3aa: CASSVLTGQQFF
CDR3nt: TGTGCCAGCAGCGTACTGACAGGACAGCAGTTCTTC

v_gene: TRBV2
d_gene: TRBD1
abundance: .
j_gene: TRBJ1-1
CDR3aa: CASSEAWTGDAFF
CDR3nt: TGTGCCAGCAGTGAAGCGTGGACAGGGGACGCTTTCTTT

v_gene: TRBV5-1
d_gene: .
abundance: .
j_gene: TRBJ2-5
CDR3aa: CASSLMGGQETQYF
CDR3nt: TGCGCCAGCAGCCTGATGGGGGGACAAGAGACCCAGTACTTC

v_gene: TRBV12-1
d_gene: .
abundance: once
j_gene: TRBJ2-1
CDR3aa: CASSSGGTRGFSDEQFF
CDR3nt: TGTGCCAGCAGCTCCGGTGGGACTAGAGGGTTCTCCGATGAGCAGTTCTTC